The T cell receptor beta chain described here comes from a study of cytomegalovirus exposure and HLA in healthy donors. Per the germline V gene, CDR1 is MDHEN and CDR2 is SYDVKM. The CDR3 is 14 residues long. With 4 bases removed from V and 8 bases from J, the gap between germline ends came to 17 bases. It was with 60 Vbeta and 13 Jbeta primers that the PCR ran. The method was immunoSEQ multiplex PCR; TCRdb's version includes in-frame clones alone and lacks a portion of them. The sample has around 100,000 clones, 75% seen once. This sequence was found in a man in his fifties in good health and CMV-seronegative. Sequencing used PBMCs. The V call is TRBV28, the J call TRBJ1-1; no firm D call. This CDR3 reads CASSSSRVRYEAFF. In nucleotides, the CDR3 is TGTGCCAGCAGTTCCTCTCGGGTCCGATACGAAGCTTTCTTT. The full variable domain, completed using reference TRBV28 and TRBJ1-1, is DVKVTQSSRYLVKRTGEKVFLECVQDMDHENMFWYRQDPGLGLRLIYFSYDVKMKEKGDIPEGYSVSREKKERFSLILESASTNQTSMYLCASSSSRVRYEAFFGQGTRLTVV.